This T cell receptor (beta chain) was identified in a study of CD8 T cells in ankylosing spondylitis. Quantitative barcoded 5'-RACE was used to prepare TCR beta libraries. TCRdb ran MiXCR on the 5' RACE reads and lists one entry per CDR3 protein. The repertoire includes hundreds of thousands of distinct CDR3 sequences, 32% of them detected once, and around 4.4% sits in the top ten. Study-level findings and limits: It was reported that disease-linked clones were significantly enriched in matched ankylosing spondylitis synovial fluid.

Per the germline V gene, CDR1 is MNHEY and CDR2 is SMNVEV (reference sequence). Trimming cost V 3 bases and J 1 base, with 12 bases left between them. The CDR3 loop spans 16 amino acids. This clonotype was picked up a small number of times. Its antigen is undetermined. The chain employs TRBV27 and TRBJ2-2; D gene unclear. Sequencing used blood, either unsorted or a sorted T cell fraction (not recorded which). This sequence originates from a male donor with ankylosing spondylitis or in good health (not recorded which). CDR3 amino acids: CASSFFRGVNTGELFF. The CDR3 bases are TGTGCCAGCAGTTTCTTCCGTGGGGTGAACACCGGGGAGCTGTTTTTT.